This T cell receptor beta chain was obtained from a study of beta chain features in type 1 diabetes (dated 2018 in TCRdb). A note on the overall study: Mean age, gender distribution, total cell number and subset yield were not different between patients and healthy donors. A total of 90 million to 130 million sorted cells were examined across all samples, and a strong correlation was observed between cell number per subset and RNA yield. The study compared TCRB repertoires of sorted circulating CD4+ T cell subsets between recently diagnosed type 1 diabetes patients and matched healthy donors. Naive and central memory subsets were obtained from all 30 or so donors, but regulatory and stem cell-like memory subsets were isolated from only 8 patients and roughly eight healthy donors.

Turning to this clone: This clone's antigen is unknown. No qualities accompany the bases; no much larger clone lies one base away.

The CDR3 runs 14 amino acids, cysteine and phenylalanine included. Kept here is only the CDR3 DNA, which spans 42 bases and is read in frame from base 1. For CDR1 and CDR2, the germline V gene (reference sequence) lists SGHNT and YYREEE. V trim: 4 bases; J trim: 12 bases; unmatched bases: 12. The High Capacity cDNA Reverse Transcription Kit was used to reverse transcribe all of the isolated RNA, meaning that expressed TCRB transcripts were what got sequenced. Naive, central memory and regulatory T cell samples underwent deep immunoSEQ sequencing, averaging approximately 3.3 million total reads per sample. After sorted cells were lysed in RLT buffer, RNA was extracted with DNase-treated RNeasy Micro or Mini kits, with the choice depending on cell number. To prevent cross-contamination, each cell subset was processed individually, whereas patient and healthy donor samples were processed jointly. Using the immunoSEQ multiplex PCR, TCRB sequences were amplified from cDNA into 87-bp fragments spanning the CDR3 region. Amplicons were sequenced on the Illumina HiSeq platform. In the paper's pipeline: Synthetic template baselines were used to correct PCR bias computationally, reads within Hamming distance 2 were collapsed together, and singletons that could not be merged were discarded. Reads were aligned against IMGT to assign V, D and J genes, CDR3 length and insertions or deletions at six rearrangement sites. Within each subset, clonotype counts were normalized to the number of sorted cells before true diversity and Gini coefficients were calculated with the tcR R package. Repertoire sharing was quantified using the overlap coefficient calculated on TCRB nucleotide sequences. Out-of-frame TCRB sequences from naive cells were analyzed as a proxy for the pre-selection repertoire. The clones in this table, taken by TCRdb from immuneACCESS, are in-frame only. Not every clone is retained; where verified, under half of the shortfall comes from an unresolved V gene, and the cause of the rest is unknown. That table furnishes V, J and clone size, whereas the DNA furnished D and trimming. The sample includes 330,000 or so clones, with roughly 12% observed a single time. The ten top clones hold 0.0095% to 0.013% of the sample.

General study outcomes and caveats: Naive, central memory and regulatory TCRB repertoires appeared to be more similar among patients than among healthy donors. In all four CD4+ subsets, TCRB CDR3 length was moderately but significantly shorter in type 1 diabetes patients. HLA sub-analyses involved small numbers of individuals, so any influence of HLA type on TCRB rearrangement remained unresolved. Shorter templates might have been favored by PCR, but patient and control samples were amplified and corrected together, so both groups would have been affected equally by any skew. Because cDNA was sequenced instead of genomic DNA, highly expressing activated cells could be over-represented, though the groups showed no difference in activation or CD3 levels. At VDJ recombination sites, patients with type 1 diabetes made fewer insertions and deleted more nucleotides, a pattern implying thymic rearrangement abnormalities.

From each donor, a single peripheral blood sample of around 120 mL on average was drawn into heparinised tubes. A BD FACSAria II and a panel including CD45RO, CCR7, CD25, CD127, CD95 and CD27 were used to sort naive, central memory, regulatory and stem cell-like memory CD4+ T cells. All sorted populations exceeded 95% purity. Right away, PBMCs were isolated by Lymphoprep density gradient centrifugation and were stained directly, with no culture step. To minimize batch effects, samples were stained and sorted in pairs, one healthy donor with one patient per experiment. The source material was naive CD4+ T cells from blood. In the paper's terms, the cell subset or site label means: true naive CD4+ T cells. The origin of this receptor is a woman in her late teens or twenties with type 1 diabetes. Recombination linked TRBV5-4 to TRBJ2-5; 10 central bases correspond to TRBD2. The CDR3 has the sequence CASSPSGGHQAEYF. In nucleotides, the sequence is TGTGCCAGCAGCCCTAGCGGGGGCCATCAGGCGGAGTACTTC.